This T cell receptor beta chain derives from a study of T cells in Graves' hyperthyroidism and ophthalmopathy. This CDR3 has 18 residues. Germline V gives CDR1 KGHDR, CDR2 SFDVKD. J lost 0 bases, V lost 3 bases, and 5 bases had no gene match. It was RNA transcripts that yielded the amplified TCR beta CDR3 regions. TCR CDR3 regions were first amplified by RT-PCR with HTBI primers. TCRdb re-called the multiplex PCR reads with MiXCR, one entry per CDR3 protein. The table has about half a million distinct CDR3 sequences, roughly a quarter seen once. This clonotype was found many times. Material: blood. The sequence came from a woman in her 30s with Graves' ophthalmopathy. The chain recombines TRBV24-1 with TRBJ2-5, with 14 bases matching TRBD2. The CDR3 nucleotides read TGTGCCACCAGTGATCCGCGGACTAGCGGGGGGTACCAAGAGACCCAGTACTTC. Protein sequence: CATSDPRTSGGYQETQYF.